The entry that follows covers one T cell receptor (beta chain) sequence. Its antigen remains unidentified. Measured with immunoSEQ multiplex PCR; TCRdb has only the in-frame clones, and not every one. The sample lists about 73,000 clones; around nine tenths were seen once. The data derive from a study of OX40 agonist ivuxolimab in advanced cancers. The overall study: Patients received ivuxolimab, an agonistic anti-OX40 (CD134) antibody. Males comprised around 78% of the group, whose mean age was roughly 60 years (range about 23 to 80).

The CDR3 has 13 amino acids. In germline, CDR1 is MDHEN, CDR2 SYDVKM. Trimming removed 6 bases from V and 5 bases from J; junction bases left unmatched: 6. Whole-study results and caveats: The study observed clonal expansion of CD4+ and CD8+ blood T cells by week 6 at 0.1 to 3.0 mg/kg.

The receptor comes from an adult with an advanced solid tumor such as melanoma, head and neck, liver or kidney cancer. The source material was CD4+ or CD8+ T cells sorted from blood, sampled in a trial of the OX40 agonist ivuxolimab. The chain has TRBV28 and TRBJ2-5, with 7 bases aligning to TRBD2. The chain's CDR3 is CASSVSGRETQYF. The CDR3 nucleotides are TGTGCCAGCAGCGTTAGCGGGCGGGAGACCCAGTACTTC.